This T cell receptor beta chain is from a study of regulatory T cells in long-lasting Graves disease. In its sample, this clonotype was seen many times. Antigen specificity is unknown. In germline, CDR1 is PRHDT, CDR2 FYEKMQ (reference sequence). The CDR3 sequence is 15 residues long. The V and J ends lost 0 bases and 7 bases respectively, with 15 bases between them. Study findings and constraints: Clonotypes that were public and shared totalled 2,500 to 3,500 in persistent patients versus 966 in new patients. Persistent disease was characterized by preferential usage of TRBV28, TRBJ1-2 and TRBJ2-5. Thyroid tissue went unstudied; only peripheral blood was examined.

Stated time point: newly diagnosed GD, antithyroid drugs for less than 3 months. Construction of the TCR library relied on RNA isolated from PBMCs. Sequencing libraries for TCR beta were prepared with iRepertoire HTBI primers and Arm-PCR of CDR3 regions. TCRdb redid the calling of the multiplex PCR reads with MiXCR, one entry per CDR3 protein. The table includes a few hundred thousand distinct CDR3 sequences, 16% detected once. These sequences were also reported in another study, on T cells in Graves' hyperthyroidism and ophthalmopathy.

This clonotype was obtained from a woman between 18 and 29 years old with Graves disease. J is TRBJ1-1 and V is TRBV13; D possibly corresponds to TRBD1 (6 bases). Sequencing used peripheral blood mononuclear cells (PBMCs), obtained at new diagnosis, from a patient treated with antithyroid drugs. The CDR3: CASSLGGGLEVEAFF. CDR3 DNA: TGTGCCAGCAGCTTAGGCGGGGGGCTGGAGGTTGAAGCTTTCTTT.